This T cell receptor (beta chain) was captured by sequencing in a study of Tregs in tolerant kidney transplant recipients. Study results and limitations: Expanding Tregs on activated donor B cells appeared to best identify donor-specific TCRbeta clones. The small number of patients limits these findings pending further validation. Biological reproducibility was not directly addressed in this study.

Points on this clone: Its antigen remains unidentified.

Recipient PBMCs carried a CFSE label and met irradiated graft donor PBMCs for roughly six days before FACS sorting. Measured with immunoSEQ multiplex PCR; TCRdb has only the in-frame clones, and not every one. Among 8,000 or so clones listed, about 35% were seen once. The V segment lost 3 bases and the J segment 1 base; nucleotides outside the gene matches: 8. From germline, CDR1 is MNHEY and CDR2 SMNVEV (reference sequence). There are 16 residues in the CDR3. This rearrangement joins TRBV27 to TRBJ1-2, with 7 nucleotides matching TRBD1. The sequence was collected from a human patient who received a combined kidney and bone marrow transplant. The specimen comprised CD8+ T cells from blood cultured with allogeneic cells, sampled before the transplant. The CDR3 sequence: CASSFIGGTDNYGYTF. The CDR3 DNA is TGTGCCAGCAGTTTTATAGGTGGGACAGATAACTATGGCTACACCTTC.